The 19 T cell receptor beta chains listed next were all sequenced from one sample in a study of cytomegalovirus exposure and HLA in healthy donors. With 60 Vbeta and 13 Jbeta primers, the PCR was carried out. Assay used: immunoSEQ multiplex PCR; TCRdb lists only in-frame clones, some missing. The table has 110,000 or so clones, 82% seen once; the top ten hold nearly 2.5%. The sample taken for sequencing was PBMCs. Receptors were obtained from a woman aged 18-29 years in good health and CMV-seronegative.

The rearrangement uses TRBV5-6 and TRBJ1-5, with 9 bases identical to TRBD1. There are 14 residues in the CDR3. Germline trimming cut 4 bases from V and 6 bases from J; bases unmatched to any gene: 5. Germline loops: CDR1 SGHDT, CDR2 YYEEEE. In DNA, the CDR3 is TGTGCCAGCAGCCTGGGACAGGGCGCTCAGCCCCAGCATTTT. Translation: CASSLGQGAQPQHF.

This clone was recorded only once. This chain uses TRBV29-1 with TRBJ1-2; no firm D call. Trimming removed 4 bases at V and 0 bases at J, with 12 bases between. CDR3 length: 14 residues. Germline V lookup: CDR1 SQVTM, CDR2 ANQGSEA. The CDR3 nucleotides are TGCAGCGTTGCCGGGTTACTATCTAACTATGGCTACACCTTC. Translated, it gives CSVAGLLSNYGYTF.

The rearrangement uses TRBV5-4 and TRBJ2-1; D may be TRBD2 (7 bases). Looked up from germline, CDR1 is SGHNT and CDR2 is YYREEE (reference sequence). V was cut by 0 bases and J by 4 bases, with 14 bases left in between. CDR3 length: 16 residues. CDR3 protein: CASSLDGGGPYNEQFF. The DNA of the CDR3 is TGTGCCAGCAGCTTGGATGGGGGGGGCCCTTACAATGAGCAGTTCTTC.

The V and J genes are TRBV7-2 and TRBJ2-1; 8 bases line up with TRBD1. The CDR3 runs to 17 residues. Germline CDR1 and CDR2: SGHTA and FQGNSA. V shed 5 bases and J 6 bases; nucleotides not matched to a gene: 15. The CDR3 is CASSPRRQGTAGNEQFF. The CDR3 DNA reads TGTGCCAGCAGCCCGAGGCGACAGGGGACGGCAGGCAATGAGCAGTTCTTC.

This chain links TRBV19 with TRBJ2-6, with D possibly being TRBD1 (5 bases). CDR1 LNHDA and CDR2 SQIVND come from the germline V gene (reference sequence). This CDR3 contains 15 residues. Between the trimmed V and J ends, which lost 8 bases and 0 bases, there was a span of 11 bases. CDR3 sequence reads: CASVGAHSGANVLTF. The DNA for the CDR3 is TGTGCCAGTGTAGGGGCCCACTCTGGGGCCAACGTCCTGACTTTC.

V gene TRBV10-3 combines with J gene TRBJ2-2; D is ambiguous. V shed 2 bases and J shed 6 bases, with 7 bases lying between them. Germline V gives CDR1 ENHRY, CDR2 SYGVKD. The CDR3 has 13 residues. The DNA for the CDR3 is TGTGCCATCAGTGAGGTCACAGCCGGGGAGCTGTTTTTT. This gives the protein CAISEVTAGELFF.

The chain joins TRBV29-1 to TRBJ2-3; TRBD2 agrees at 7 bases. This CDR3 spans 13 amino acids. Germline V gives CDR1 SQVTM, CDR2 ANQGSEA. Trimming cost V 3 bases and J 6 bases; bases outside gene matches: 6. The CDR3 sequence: CSVEQSGGDTQYF. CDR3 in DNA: TGCAGCGTTGAGCAATCCGGGGGGGATACGCAGTATTTT.

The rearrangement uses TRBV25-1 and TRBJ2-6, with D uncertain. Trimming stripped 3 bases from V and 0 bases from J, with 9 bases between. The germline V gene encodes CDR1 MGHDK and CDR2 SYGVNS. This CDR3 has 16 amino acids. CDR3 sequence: CASSDLPSSGANVLTF. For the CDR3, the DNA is TGTGCCAGCAGTGACCTTCCGAGCTCTGGGGCCAACGTCCTGACTTTC.

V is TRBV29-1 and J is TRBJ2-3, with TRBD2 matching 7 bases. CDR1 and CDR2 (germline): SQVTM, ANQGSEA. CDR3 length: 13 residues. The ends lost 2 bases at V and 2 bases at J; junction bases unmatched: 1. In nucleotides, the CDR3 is TGCAGCGTTGAACTAGCGGTCACAGATACGCAGTATTTT. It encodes CSVELAVTDTQYF.

Here the CDR3 reads CASSRQGTYEQYV. The CDR3 nucleotides read TGTGCCAGCAGTCGACAGGGAACCTACGAGCAGTACGTC. The gene calls are TRBV6-1 and TRBJ2-7; TRBD1 matches 7 bases. The junction had 3 bases not matched to a gene; V was cut back by 5 bases and J by 2 bases. Germline V gene lookup returns CDR1 MNHNS and CDR2 SASEGT. The CDR3 totals 13 residues.

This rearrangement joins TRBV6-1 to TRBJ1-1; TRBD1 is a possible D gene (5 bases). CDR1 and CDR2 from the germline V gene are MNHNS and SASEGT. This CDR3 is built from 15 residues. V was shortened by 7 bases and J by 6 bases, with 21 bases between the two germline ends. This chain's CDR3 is CASTSAAGREAEAFF. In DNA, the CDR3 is TGTGCCAGCACCTCTGCCGCAGGCAGGGAGGCTGAAGCTTTCTTT.

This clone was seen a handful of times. In DNA form, the CDR3 reads TGCGCCAGCAGCTTGGTGGTAGAGGCTACGAATGAGCAGTTCTTC. It translates to CASSLVVEATNEQFF. This chain uses TRBV5-1 with TRBJ2-1; D remains unclear. The CDR3 extends over 15 amino acids. Trimming took off 0 bases at V and 7 bases at J, with 14 bases between the two ends. Germline V gene lookup returns CDR1 SGHRS and CDR2 YFSETQ.

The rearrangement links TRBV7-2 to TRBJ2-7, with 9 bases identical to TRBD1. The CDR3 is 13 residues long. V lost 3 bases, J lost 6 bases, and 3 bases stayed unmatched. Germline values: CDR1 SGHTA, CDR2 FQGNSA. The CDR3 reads CASSLDRGREQYV. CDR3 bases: TGTGCCAGCAGCTTGGACAGGGGCCGCGAGCAGTACGTC.

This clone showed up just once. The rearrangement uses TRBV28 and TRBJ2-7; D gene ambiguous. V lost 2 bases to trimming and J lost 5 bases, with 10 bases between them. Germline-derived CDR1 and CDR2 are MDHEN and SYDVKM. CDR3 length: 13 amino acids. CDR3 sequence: CASSLARWHEQYV. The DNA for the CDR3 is TGTGCCAGCAGTTTAGCCAGGTGGCACGAGCAGTACGTC.

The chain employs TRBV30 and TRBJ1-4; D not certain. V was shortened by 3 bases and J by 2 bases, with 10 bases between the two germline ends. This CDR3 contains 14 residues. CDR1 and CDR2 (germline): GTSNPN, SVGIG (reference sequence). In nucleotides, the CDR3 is TGTGCCTGGAGAGTATCGGGGACTAATGAAAAACTGTTTTTT. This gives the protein CAWRVSGTNEKLFF.

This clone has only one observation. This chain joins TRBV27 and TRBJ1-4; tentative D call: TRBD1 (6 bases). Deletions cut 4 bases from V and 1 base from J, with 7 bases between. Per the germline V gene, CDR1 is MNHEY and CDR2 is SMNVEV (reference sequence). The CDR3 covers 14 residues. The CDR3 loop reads CASSSRGTNEKLFF. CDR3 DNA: TGTGCCAGCAGTTCCAGGGGAACTAATGAAAAACTGTTTTTT.

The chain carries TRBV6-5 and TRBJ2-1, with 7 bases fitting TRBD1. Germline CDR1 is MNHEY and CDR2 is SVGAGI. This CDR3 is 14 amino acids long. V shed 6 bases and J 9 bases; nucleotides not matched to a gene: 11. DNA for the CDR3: TGTGCCAGCAGGCCGACAGGGTTCGAGGGTGAGCAGTTCTTC. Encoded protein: CASRPTGFEGEQFF.

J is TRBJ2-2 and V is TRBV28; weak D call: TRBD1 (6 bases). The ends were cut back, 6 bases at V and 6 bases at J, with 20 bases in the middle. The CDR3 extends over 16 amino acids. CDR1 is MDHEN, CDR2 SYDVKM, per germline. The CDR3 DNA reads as TGTGCCAGCAGACTCGACCGGGGACAAGGGTCCGGGGAGCTGTTTTTT. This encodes CASRLDRGQGSGELFF.

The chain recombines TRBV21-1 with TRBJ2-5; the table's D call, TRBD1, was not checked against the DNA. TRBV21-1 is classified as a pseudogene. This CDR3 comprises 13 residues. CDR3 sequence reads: CASSKQGAETQYF. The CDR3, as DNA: TGTGCCAGCAGCAAACAGGGGGCAGAGACCCAGTACTTC.